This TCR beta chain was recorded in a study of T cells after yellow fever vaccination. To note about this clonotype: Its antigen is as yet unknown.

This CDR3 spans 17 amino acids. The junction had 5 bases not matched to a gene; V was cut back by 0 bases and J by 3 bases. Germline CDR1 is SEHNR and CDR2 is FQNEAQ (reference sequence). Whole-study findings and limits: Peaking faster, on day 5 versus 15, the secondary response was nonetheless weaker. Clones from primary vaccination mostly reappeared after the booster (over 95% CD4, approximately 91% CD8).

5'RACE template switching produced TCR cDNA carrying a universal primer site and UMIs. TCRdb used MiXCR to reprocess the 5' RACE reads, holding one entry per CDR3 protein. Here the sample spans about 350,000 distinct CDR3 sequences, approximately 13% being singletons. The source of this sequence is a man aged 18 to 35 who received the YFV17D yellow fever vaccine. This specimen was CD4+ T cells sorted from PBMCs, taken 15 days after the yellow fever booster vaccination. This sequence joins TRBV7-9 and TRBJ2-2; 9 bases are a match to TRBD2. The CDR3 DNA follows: TGTGCCAGCAGCTTAGCGCCGAGCGGGGGGTACACCGGGGAGCTGTTTTTT. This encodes CASSLAPSGGYTGELFF.